This entry lists 11 T cell receptor beta chains sequenced from one sample in a study of T cell repertoires in cytomegalovirus infection. Using its own MiXCR run on the reads, TCRdb lists one record per CDR3 protein. Among roughly 190,000 distinct CDR3 sequences listed, 8% to 10% were seen once. The sequencing input was PBMCs. All receptors come from a human donor in good health (CMV status not recorded). Some clones in this sample may be carry-over from other donors' samples.

This clonotype showed up many times. The chain couples TRBV6-2 or TRBV6-3 to TRBJ2-7; D uncertain. The V gene lost 4 bases and the J gene lost 4 bases, with 8 bases spanning the gap. The CDR3 consists of 12 residues. CDR1 is MNHEY, CDR2 SVGEGT, per germline. In nucleotides, the CDR3 is TGTGCCAGCAGTTCTACAGATTACGAGCAGTACTTC. Translation gives CASSSTDYEQYF.

This sequence joins TRBV7-9 and TRBJ1-5; weak D call: TRBD1 (5 bases). The germline V gene has CDR1 SEHNR and CDR2 FQNEAQ (reference sequence). The CDR3 is made up of 14 amino acids. Trimming cost V 5 bases and J 7 bases, with 15 bases left between them. The CDR3 bases are TGTGCCAGCAGCCGGGACCAAAGGGGACAGCCCCAGCATTTT. Its translation: CASSRDQRGQPQHF. The full variable domain, its missing parts supplied by reference TRBV7-9 and TRBJ1-5, is DTGVSQNPRHKITKRGQNVTFRCDPISEHNRLYWYRQTLGQGPEFLTYFQNEAQLEKSRLLSDRFSAERPKGSFSTLEIQRTEQGDSAMYLCASSRDQRGQPQHFGDGTRLSIL.

This clonotype has at least ten counts. This chain joins TRBV30 and TRBJ1-1; TRBD1 might be the D (6 bases). Trimming took 2 bases from V and 3 from J, leaving 10 bases between them. The germline V gene encodes CDR1 GTSNPN and CDR2 SVGIG (reference sequence). The CDR3 extends over 13 amino acids. In DNA, the CDR3 is TGTGCCTGGAGTCCCAACAGGGACACTGAAGCTTTCTTT. Amino acids: CAWSPNRDTEAFF.

This clonotype was picked up many times. The V and J genes are TRBV7-2 and TRBJ2-6; 10 nucleotides line up with TRBD2. V dropped 4 bases and J dropped 0; count of bases not matched to a gene: 9. CDR3 length equals 19 residues. Germline CDR1 and CDR2: SGHTA and FQGNSA. The CDR3 sequence is CASSYRLAGVFSGANVLTF. The CDR3 DNA is TGTGCCAGCAGCTACAGACTAGCGGGCGTCTTCTCTGGGGCCAACGTCCTGACTTTC.

This clonotype was picked up many times. The CDR3 DNA reads TGTGCCACCAGTGACTCATACAGGGGGCTCTCCCGGGAGCTGTTTTTT. This codes for CATSDSYRGLSRELFF. J is TRBJ2-2 and V is TRBV24-1; 9 bases agree with TRBD1. This CDR3 contains 16 residues. J gave up 9 bases and V 4 bases, and 11 bases lay outside the gene matches. Looked up from germline, CDR1 is KGHDR and CDR2 is SFDVKD.

This clonotype appeared a few times. J is TRBJ2-7 and V is TRBV28, with 7 nucleotides matching TRBD1. The CDR3 extends over 15 amino acids. The germline gives CDR1 MDHEN, CDR2 SYDVKM. The J segment lost 3 bases and the V segment lost 1 base, leaving 6 bases of the junction unmatched. The CDR3 DNA reads TGTGCCAGCAGTTTATCGACAGGGCTGAACTACGAGCAGTACTTC. Translation: CASSLSTGLNYEQYF.

This chain's CDR3 is CASIRDRERRGANVLTF. The CDR3 DNA is TGTGCCAGCATCAGAGACAGGGAGCGGCGGGGGGCCAACGTCCTGACTTTC. The V call is TRBV6-4, the J call TRBJ2-6; 7 bases fit TRBD1. Trimming removed 7 bases from V and 4 bases from J; junction bases left unmatched: 13. Germline values: CDR1 MRHNA, CDR2 SNTAGT. The CDR3 runs to 17 residues.

In this sample, this clonotype turned up many times. The chain employs TRBV27 and TRBJ1-5; 7 nucleotides match TRBD1. The CDR3 covers 15 residues. CDR1 and CDR2 (germline): MNHEY, SMNVEV (reference sequence). The J segment lost 4 bases and the V segment lost 5 bases, leaving 8 bases of the junction unmatched. The CDR3, as DNA: TGTGCCAGCAGTAAAAAGGGGGCTGGAAATCAGCCCCAGCATTTT. Its translation is CASSKKGAGNQPQHF.

The rearrangement links TRBV18 to TRBJ1-2; 8 positions agree with TRBD1. Germline V gene data show CDR1 as KGHSH and CDR2 as LQKENI. The CDR3 contains 15 residues. The V and J ends lost 0 bases and 8 bases, in that order; junction bases with no gene match: 8. The DNA for the CDR3 is TGTGCCAGCTCACCACCCCCGGGACAGGCGGGGGGCTACACCTTC. Protein sequence: CASSPPPGQAGGYTF.

The gene calls are TRBV5-4 and TRBJ2-7; 8 positions match TRBD2. Germline lookup yields CDR1 SGHNT and CDR2 YYREEE (reference sequence). The junction had 8 bases not matched to a gene; V was cut back by 1 base and J by 2 bases. CDR3 length: 16 residues. This CDR3 is CASSLRATSGTYEQYF. CDR3 coding DNA: TGTGCCAGCAGCTTGAGGGCAACTAGCGGAACCTACGAGCAGTACTTC.

The chain carries TRBV18 and TRBJ2-2, with no clear D. Between the trimmed V and J ends, which lost 3 bases and 6 bases, there was a span of 20 bases. Germline values: CDR1 KGHSH, CDR2 LQKENI. This CDR3 region has 17 residues. The chain's CDR3 is CASSPSMRLVFAGELFF. CDR3 nucleotide sequence: TGTGCCAGCTCACCGTCGATGCGTTTAGTTTTTGCCGGGGAGCTGTTTTTT.